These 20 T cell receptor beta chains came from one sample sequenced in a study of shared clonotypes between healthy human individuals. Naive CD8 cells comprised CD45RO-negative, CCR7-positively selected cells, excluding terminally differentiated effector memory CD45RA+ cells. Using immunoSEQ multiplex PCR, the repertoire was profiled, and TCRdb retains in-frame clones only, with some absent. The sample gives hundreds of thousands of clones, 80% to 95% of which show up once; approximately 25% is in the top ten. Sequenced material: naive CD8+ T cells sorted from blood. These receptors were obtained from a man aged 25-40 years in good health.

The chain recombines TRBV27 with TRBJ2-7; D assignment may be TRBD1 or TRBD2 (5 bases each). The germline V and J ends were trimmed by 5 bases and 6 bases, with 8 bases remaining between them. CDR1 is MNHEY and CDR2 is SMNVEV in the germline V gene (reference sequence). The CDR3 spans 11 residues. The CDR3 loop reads CASSGGSEQYF. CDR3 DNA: TGTGCCAGCAGTGGGGGTTCCGAGCAGTACTTC.

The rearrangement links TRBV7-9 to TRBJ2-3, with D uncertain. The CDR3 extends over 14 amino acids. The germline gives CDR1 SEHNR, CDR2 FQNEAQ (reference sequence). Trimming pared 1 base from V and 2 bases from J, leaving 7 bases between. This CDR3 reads CASSLGHFTDTQYF. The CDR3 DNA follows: TGTGCCAGCAGCTTAGGGCACTTCACAGATACGCAGTATTTT. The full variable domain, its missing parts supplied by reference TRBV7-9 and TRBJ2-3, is DTGVSQNPRHKITKRGQNVTFRCDPISEHNRLYWYRQTLGQGPEFLTYFQNEAQLEKSRLLSDRFSAERPKGSFSTLEIQRTEQGDSAMYLCASSLGHFTDTQYFGPGTRLTVL.

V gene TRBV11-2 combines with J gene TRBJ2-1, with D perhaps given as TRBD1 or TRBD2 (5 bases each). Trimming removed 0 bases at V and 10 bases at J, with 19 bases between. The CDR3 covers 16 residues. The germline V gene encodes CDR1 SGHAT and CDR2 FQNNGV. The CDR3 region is CASSLEVTGTGGEQFF. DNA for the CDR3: TGTGCCAGCAGCTTAGAGGTCACGGGGACGGGCGGAGAGCAGTTCTTC.

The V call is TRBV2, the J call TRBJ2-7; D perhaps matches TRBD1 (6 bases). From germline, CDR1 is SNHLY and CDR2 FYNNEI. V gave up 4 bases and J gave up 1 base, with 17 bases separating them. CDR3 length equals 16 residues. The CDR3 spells CASSGRSQGRSYEQYF. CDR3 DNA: TGTGCCAGCAGTGGGCGATCACAGGGAAGGTCCTACGAGCAGTACTTC.

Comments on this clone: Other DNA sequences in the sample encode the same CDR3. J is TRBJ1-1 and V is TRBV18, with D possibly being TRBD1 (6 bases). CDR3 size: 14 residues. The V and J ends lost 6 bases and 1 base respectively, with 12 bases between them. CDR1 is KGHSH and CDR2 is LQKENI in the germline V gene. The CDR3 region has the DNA TGTGCCAGCTCCCCGGGGGCGGAGAACACTGAAGCTTTCTTT. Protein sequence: CASSPGAENTEAFF. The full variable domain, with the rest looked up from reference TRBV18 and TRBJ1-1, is NAGVMQNPRHLVRRRGQEARLRCSPMKGHSHVYWYRQLPEEGLKFMVYLQKENIIDESGMPKERFSAEFPKEGPSILRIQQVVRGDSAAYFCASSPGAENTEAFFGQGTRLTVV.

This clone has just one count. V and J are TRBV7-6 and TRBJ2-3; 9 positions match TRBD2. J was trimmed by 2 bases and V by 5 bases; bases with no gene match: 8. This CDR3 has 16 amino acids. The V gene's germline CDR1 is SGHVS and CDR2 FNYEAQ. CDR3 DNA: TGTGCCAGCAGCCCAACCGGACTAGCGACCACAGATACGCAGTATTTT. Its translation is CASSPTGLATTDTQYF.

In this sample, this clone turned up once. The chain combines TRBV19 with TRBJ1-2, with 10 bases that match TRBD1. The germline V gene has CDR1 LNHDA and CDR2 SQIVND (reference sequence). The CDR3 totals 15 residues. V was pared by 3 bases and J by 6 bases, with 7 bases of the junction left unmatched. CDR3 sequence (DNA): TGTGCCAGTAGTATCGGGACAGGGGCCTTACATGGCTACACCTTC. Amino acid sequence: CASSIGTGALHGYTF. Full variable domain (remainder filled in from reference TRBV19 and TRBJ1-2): DGGITQSPKYLFRKEGQNVTLSCEQNLNHDAMYWYRQDPGQGLRLIYYSQIVNDFQKGDIAEGYSVSREKKESFPLTVTSAQKNPTAFYLCASSIGTGALHGYTFGSGTRLTVV.

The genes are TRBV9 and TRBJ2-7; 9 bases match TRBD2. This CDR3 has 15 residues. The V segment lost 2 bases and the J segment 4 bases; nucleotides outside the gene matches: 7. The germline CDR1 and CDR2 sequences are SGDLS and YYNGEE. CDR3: CASSVWASGMYEQYF. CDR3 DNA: TGTGCCAGCAGCGTCTGGGCTAGCGGGATGTACGAGCAGTACTTC. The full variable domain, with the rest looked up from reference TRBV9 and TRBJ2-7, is DSGVTQTPKHLITATGQRVTLRCSPRSGDLSVYWYQQSLDQGLQFLIQYYNGEERAKGNILERFSAQQFPDLHSELNLSSLELGDSALYFCASSVWASGMYEQYFGPGTRLTVT.

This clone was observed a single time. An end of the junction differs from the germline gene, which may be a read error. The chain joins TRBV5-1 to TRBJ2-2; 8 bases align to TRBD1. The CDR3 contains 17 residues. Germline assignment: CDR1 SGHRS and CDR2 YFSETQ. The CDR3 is CASSPMTRGPNTGELFF. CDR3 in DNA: TGCGCCAGCAGCCCTATGACCAGGGGGCCGAATACCGGGGAGCTGTTTTTT.

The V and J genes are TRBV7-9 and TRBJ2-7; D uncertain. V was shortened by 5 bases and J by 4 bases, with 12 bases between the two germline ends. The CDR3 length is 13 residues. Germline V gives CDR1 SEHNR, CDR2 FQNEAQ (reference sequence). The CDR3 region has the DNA TGTGCCAGCAGCCCTTACGCCCAATACGAGCAGTACTTC. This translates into CASSPYAQYEQYF.

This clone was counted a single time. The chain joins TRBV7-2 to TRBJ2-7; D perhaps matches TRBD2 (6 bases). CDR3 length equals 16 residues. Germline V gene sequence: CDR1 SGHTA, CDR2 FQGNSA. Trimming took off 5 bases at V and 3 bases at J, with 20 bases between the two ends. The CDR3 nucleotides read TGTGCCAGCAGCCCCAGTTCGGGGGTAGGTAGCTACGAGCAGTACTTC. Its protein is CASSPSSGVGSYEQYF.

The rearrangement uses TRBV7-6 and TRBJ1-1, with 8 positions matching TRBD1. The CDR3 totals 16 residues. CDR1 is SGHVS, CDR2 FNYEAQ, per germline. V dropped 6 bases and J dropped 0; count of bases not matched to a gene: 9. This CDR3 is CASSQGAMGLNTEAFF. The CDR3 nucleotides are TGTGCCAGCAGTCAGGGGGCCATGGGGTTGAACACTGAAGCTTTCTTT. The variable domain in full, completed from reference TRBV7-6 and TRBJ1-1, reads GAGVSQSPRYKVTKRGQDVALRCDPISGHVSLYWYRQALGQGPEFLTYFNYEAQQDKSGLPNDRFSAERPEGSISTLTIQRTEQRDSAMYRCASSQGAMGLNTEAFFGQGTRLTVV.

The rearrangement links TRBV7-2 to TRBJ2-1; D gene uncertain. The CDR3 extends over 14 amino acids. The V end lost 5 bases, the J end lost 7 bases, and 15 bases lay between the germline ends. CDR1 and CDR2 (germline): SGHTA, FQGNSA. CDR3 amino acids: CASSPGRLGNEQFF. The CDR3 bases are TGTGCCAGCAGCCCCGGAAGGCTCGGGAATGAGCAGTTCTTC.

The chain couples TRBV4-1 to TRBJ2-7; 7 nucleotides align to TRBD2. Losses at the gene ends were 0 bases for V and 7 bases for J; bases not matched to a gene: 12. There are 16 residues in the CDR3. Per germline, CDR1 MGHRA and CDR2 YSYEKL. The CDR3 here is CASSQDWREGPPEQYF. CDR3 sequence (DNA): TGCGCCAGCAGCCAAGATTGGAGGGAGGGCCCACCTGAGCAGTACTTC.

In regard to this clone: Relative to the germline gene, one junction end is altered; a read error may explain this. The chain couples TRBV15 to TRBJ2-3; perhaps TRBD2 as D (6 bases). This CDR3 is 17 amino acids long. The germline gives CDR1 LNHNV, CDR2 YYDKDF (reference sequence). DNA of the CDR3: TGTGCCACCAGTAGAGTGACGGGAGAAGCGGTCACAGATACGCAGTATTTT. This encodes CATSRVTGEAVTDTQYF.

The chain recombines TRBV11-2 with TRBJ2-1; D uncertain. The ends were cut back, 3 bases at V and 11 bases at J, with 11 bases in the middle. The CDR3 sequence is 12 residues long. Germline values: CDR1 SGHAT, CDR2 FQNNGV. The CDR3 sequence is CASSFTQIKQFF. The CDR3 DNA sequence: TGTGCCAGCAGCTTTACTCAAATTAAGCAGTTCTTC.

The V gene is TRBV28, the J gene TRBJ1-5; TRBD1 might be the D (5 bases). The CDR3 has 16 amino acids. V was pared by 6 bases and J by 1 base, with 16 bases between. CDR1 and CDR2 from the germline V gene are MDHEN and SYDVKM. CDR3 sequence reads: CASRSPTRGSNQPQHF. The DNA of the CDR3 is TGTGCCAGCAGATCTCCGACAAGGGGCAGCAATCAGCCCCAGCATTTT.

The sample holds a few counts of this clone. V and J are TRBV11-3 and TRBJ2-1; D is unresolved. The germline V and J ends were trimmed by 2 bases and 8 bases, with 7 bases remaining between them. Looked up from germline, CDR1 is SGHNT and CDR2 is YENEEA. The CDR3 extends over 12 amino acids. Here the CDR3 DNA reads TGTGCCAGCAGCTTAAATTCCTATGAGCAGTTCTTC. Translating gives CASSLNSYEQFF.

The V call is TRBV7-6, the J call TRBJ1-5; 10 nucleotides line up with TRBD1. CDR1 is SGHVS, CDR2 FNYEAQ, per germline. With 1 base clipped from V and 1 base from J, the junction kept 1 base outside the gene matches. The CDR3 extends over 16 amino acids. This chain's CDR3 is CASSLEGQGSNQPQHF. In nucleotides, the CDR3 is TGTGCCAGCAGCTTAGAGGGACAGGGGAGCAATCAGCCCCAGCATTTT.

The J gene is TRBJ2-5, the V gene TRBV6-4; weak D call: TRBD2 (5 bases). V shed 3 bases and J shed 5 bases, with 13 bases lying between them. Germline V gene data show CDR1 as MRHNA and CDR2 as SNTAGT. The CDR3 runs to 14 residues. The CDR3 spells CASSEGFRGETQYF. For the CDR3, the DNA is TGTGCCAGCAGTGAGGGGTTTCGAGGGGAGACCCAGTACTTC.